The clone carrying this T cell receptor beta chain was picked up one time. Its antigen is not known. The data belong to a study of T cell responses to AZD1222 COVID-19 vaccine. Clones were read by immunoSEQ multiplex PCR, and TCRdb kept only the in-frame ones, dropping some. In the table there are 100,000 to 130,000 clones, over 80% of which are singletons. Findings and caveats of the study: The number of AZD1222 recipients seropositive at baseline was only five or six.

Sample: peripheral blood, taken 28 days after the second AZD1222 dose. The TCR was taken from an adult who received the AZD1222 COVID-19 vaccine.

Here the CDR3 reads CASSLAGSNEQFF. In DNA, the CDR3 is TGTGCCAGCAGCTTAGCGGGGTCTAATGAGCAGTTCTTC. The chain carries TRBV7-9 and TRBJ2-1, with D unresolved. This CDR3 region has 13 residues. Trimming took off 0 bases at V and 7 bases at J, with 7 bases between the two ends. Germline V gene lookup returns CDR1 SEHNR and CDR2 FQNEAQ (reference sequence).